This T cell receptor (beta chain) was observed in a study of blood T cell repertoires in COVID-19. Clones were read by immunoSEQ multiplex PCR, and TCRdb kept only the in-frame ones, dropping some. In the table there are some 180,000 clones, about four fifths of which are singletons. Only one count was recorded for this clone. The CDR3 is 15 residues long. With 6 bases clipped from V and 7 bases from J, the junction kept 8 bases outside the gene matches. CDR1 and CDR2 from the germline V gene are MDHEN and SYDVKM. V is TRBV28 and J is TRBJ2-2, with 10 bases matching TRBD2. Sequencing was carried out using peripheral blood. The TCR originated in a woman older than 75 with acute or convalescent COVID-19. The CDR3, as DNA: TGTGCCAGCAGCCCTAGCGGGGGCCGGGGCGGGGAGCTGTTTTTT. This codes for CASSPSGGRGGELFF.